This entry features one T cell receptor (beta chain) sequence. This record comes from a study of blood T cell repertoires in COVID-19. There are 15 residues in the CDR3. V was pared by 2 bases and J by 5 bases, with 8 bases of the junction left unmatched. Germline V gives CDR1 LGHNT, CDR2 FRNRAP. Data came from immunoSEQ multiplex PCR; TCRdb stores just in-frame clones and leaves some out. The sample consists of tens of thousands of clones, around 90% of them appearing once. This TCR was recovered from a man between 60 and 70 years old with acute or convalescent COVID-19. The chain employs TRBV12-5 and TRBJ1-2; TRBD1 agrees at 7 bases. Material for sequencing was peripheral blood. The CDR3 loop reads CASGLSQGVSYGYTF. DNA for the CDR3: TGTGCTAGTGGTTTGTCCCAGGGGGTATCATATGGCTACACCTTC.